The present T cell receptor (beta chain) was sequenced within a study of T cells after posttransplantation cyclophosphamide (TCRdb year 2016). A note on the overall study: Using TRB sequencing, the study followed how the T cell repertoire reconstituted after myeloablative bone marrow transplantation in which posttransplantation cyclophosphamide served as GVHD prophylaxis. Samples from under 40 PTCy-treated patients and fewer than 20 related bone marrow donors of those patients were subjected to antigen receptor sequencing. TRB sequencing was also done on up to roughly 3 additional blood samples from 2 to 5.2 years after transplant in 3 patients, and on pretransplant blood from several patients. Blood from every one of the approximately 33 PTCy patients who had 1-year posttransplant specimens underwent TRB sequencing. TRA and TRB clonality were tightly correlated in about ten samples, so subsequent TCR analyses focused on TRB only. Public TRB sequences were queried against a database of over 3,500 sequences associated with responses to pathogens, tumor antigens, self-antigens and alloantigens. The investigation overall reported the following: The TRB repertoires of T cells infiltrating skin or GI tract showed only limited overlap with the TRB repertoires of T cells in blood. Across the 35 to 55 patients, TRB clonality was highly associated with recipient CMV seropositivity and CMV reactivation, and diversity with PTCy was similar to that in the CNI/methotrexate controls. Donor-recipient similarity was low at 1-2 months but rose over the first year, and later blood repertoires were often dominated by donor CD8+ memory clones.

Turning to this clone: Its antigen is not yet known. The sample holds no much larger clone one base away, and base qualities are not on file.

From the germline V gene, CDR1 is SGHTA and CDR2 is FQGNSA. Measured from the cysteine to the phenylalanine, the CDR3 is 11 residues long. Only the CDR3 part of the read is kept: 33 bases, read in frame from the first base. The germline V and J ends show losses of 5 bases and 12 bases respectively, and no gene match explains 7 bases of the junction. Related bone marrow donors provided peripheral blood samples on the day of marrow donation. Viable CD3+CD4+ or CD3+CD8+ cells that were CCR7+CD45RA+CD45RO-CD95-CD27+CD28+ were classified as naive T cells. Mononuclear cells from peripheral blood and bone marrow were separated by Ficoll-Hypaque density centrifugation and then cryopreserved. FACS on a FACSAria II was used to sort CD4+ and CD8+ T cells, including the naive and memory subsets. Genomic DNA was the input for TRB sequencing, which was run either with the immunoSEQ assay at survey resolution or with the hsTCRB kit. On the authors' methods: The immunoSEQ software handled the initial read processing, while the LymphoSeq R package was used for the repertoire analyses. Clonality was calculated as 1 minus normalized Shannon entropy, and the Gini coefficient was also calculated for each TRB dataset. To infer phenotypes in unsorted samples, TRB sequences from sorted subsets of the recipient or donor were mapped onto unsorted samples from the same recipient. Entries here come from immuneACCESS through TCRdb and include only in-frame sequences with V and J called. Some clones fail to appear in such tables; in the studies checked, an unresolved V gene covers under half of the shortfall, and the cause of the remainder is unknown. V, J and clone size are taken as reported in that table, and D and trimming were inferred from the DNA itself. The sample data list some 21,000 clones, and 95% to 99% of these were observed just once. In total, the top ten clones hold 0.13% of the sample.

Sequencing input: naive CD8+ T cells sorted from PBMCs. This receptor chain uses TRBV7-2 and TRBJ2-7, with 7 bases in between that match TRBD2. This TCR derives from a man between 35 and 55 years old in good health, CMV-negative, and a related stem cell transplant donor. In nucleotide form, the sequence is TGTGCCAGCAGCATCGGACTAGAGACGTACTTC. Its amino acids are CASSIGLETYF. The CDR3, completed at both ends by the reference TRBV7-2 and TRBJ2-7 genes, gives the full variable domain GAGVSQSPSNKVTEKGKDVELRCDPISGHTALYWYRQSLGQGLEFLIYFQGNSAPDKSGLPSDRFSAERTGGSVSTLTIQRTQQEDSAVYLCASSIGLETYFGPGTRLTVT.